These 11 T cell receptor beta chains originate from one sample sequenced in a study of CD8 T cells in ankylosing spondylitis. Points from the study as a whole: One TCR beta motif, made up of roughly eight highly homologous variants, appeared characteristic of ankylosing spondylitis blood.

No antigen has been identified for these receptors. TCRdb ran MiXCR on the 5' RACE reads and lists one entry per CDR3 protein. The table shows 750,000 to 850,000 distinct CDR3 sequences, with about 10% occurring only once. Sample: blood, either unsorted or a sorted T cell fraction (not recorded which). The receptors come from a male donor with ankylosing spondylitis.

This clonotype was observed a handful of times. The V and J genes are TRBV5-1 and TRBJ2-1; D possibly uses TRBD1 or TRBD2 (5 bases each). Germline V lookup: CDR1 SGHRS, CDR2 YFSETQ. The CDR3 runs 16 residues. Trimming pared 4 bases from V and 0 bases from J, leaving 14 bases between. The chain's CDR3 is CASSTGAASSYNEQFF. Written as DNA, the CDR3 is TGCGCCAGCAGCACCGGGGCAGCGAGCTCCTACAATGAGCAGTTCTTC.

This clonotype was counted many times. This chain joins TRBV10-3 and TRBJ2-3; D is unresolved. Germline V gene sequence: CDR1 ENHRY, CDR2 SYGVKD. The V end lost 3 bases, the J end lost 5 bases, and 12 bases lay between the germline ends. CDR3 length: 14 amino acids. As DNA, the CDR3 is TGTGCCATCAGTGAAAGTCTGACCGGAGATACGCAGTATTTT. Protein product: CAISESLTGDTQYF.

This clonotype showed up just a few times. The chain couples TRBV18 to TRBJ2-1; TRBD2 matches 8 bases. The CDR3 is 16 residues long. J gave up 8 bases and V 2 bases, and 11 bases lay outside the gene matches. Germline loops: CDR1 KGHSH, CDR2 LQKENI. The CDR3 nucleotides are TGTGCCAGCTCACCAGGGAACCGGGGGGGCGGCGATGAGCAGTTCTTC. It translates to CASSPGNRGGGDEQFF.

In its sample, this clonotype was seen a few times. The chain combines TRBV25-1 with TRBJ1-5, with no clear D. The V gene lost 9 bases and the J gene lost 3 bases, with 9 bases spanning the gap. The CDR3 sequence is 12 residues long. Germline CDR1 and CDR2: MGHDK and SYGVNS. The CDR3, as DNA: TGTGCCAGTGACGGAATCAATCAGCCCCAGCATTTT. It codes for CASDGINQPQHF.

In its sample, this clonotype was seen a few times. The chain carries TRBV20-1 and TRBJ1-6; D is perhaps TRBD1 (5 bases). Germline V gives CDR1 DFQATT, CDR2 SNEGSKA (reference sequence). V dropped 0 bases and J dropped 3 bases, with 15 bases sitting between them. This CDR3 spans 17 amino acids. For the CDR3, the DNA is TGCAGTGCTAGAGATCTCCAGGGACGAGGCTATAATTCACCCCTCCACTTT. Translating gives CSARDLQGRGYNSPLHF.

This clonotype was seen repeatedly, ten times or more. The CDR3 nucleotides are TGTGCCAGCAGCGTTGGTCCTCAAGAGACCCAGTACTTC. It encodes CASSVGPQETQYF. This rearrangement joins TRBV9 to TRBJ2-5; D gene uncertain. The CDR3 has 13 residues. Germline lookup yields CDR1 SGDLS and CDR2 YYNGEE. V shed 2 bases and J shed 2 bases, with 7 bases lying between them.

This clonotype was detected many times. This sequence joins TRBV20-1 and TRBJ2-4; 7 nucleotides match TRBD2. CDR1 and CDR2 (germline): DFQATT, SNEGSKA (reference sequence). V was clipped by 6 bases and J by 0 bases; unmatched bases: 17. The CDR3 totals 18 residues. CDR3 protein: CSAPVEWERGLAKNIQYF. The CDR3 DNA follows: TGCAGTGCCCCGGTGGAGTGGGAGCGGGGACTAGCCAAAAACATTCAGTACTTC.

This clonotype showed up many times. This chain uses TRBV6-6 with TRBJ2-1; the D is unclear. The CDR3 has 12 amino acids. Trimming removed 5 bases at V and 7 bases at J, with 9 bases between. The germline gives CDR1 MNHNY, CDR2 SVGAGI (reference sequence). CDR3 in amino acids: CASSPTRNEQFF. The CDR3, as DNA: TGTGCCAGCAGTCCTACCAGAAATGAGCAGTTCTTC.

This clonotype has at least ten counts. This chain uses TRBV4-2 with TRBJ1-5; 8 nucleotides match TRBD1. Losses at the gene ends were 5 bases for V and 4 bases for J; bases not matched to a gene: 4. CDR1 and CDR2 from the germline V gene are LGHNA and YNFKEQ. The CDR3 has 14 residues. The CDR3: CASSITGGNQPQHF. The CDR3 DNA follows: TGTGCCAGCAGCATTACAGGGGGTAATCAGCCCCAGCATTTT.

This chain connects TRBV6-1 to TRBJ1-1; D not resolved. Per the germline V gene, CDR1 is MNHNS and CDR2 is SASEGT. CDR3 length: 12 residues. V gave up 4 bases and J gave up 11 bases, with 14 bases separating them. CDR3 nucleotides: TGTGCCAGCAGTGTGAGCGGAATTTGGGCTTTCTTT. Protein: CASSVSGIWAFF.

V usage is TRBV20-1 and J usage is TRBJ2-7; maybe TRBD2 (7 bases). CDR1 DFQATT and CDR2 SNEGSKA come from the germline V gene (reference sequence). Deletions cut 2 bases from V and 2 bases from J, with 19 bases between. This CDR3 region has 16 residues. The chain's CDR3 is CSARPRGAQGPYEQYF. CDR3 nucleotide sequence: TGCAGTGCTAGACCACGGGGGGCACAGGGACCCTACGAGCAGTACTTC.